This entry concerns a single TCR beta chain. Its antigen is as yet unknown. The iRepertoire nested amplicon-rescue multiplex PCR amplified TCR alpha and beta CDR3s from RNA. Input was roughly 85-450 ng of tissue mRNA or PBMC total RNA. TCRdb reanalysed the multiplex PCR reads using MiXCR and keeps one entry per CDR3 protein. The sample gives about 200,000 distinct CDR3 sequences, more than 30% of which show up once; 20% is in the top ten. The CDR3 covers 12 residues. Trimming removed 2 bases from V and 6 bases from J, with 9 bases in between. CDR1 and CDR2 (germline): SQVTM, ANQGSEA. These data belong to a study of glioma-infiltrating T cells. The study, taken as a whole, reports: Gliomas, especially low-grade, showed above-expected tissue-blood divergence; non-neoplastic patients showed below. CDR3 overlap between tissue and blood was very small.

This sequence originates from a human donor with low-grade glioma or glioblastoma, undergoing nonglioma brain surgery, or in good health (not recorded which). Sequenced input: glioma tissue, nonneoplastic brain tissue, or PBMCs (not recorded which). The rearrangement joins TRBV29-1 to TRBJ2-3; D is possibly TRBD2 (6 bases). CDR3 nucleotides: TGCAGCGTTGAAATGGGGAGGGATACGCAGTATTTT. Translated, it gives CSVEMGRDTQYF.